The clone carrying this T cell receptor (beta chain) was observed many times. This specimen comes from a study of T-cell reconstitution after alpha-beta-depleted transplantation in children. Preparation of the TCRbeta library was carried out with unique molecular identifiers. TCRdb ran MiXCR on the PCR reads and lists one entry per CDR3 protein. This sample yields 230,000 or so distinct CDR3 sequences, of which around 12% are seen a single time; roughly 2.6% belongs to the top ten. CDR1 is SGHAT and CDR2 is FQNNGV in the germline V gene. J lost 7 bases, V lost 0 bases, and 6 bases had no gene match. This CDR3 contains 16 residues.

This sequence was found in a human donor who donated a stem cell graft to a child with acute lymphoblastic leukemia. Specimen: PBMCs from the stem cell graft donor, collected from the stem cell graft. The chain is built from TRBV11-2 and TRBJ1-6, with 7 bases matching TRBD1. The CDR3 region has the DNA TGTGCCAGCAGCTTAGAGAGGGGGCTAGGGAATTCACCCCTCCACTTT. Translating gives CASSLERGLGNSPLHF.